The subject of this entry is one T cell receptor beta chain. Its antigen is unidentified. Data came from immunoSEQ multiplex PCR; TCRdb stores just in-frame clones and leaves some out. The top ten hold about a sixth of the sample, which has tens of thousands of clones, 75% to 90% seen once. The sample comes from a study of T cells in localized non-small cell lung cancer. The V gene's germline CDR1 is ENHRY and CDR2 SYGVKD. This CDR3 region has 16 residues. V was cut by 4 bases and J by 4 bases, with 19 bases left in between. General study results and limits: Highest T cell clonality was seen in uninvolved adjacent lung, surpassing that measured in tumor. Only one tumor region was sequenced, so heterogeneity remains possible. When the top 100 tumor clones were examined, a median approximately 59 of them also appeared in the adjacent lung, which was paired and uninvolved. Greater T cell density in blood accompanied longer overall survival.

Sample: peripheral blood mononuclear cells, taken before any cancer treatment. This clonotype was sampled from a man aged 40 to 75 with stage III lung adenocarcinoma. The V and J genes are TRBV10-3 and TRBJ2-5; TRBD1 is a possible D gene (6 bases). The CDR3 bases are TGTGCCATCAGTGTGTCCGGACAGCTCAACGGAGAGACCCAGTACTTC. Its protein product is CAISVSGQLNGETQYF.